The clone carrying this T cell receptor beta chain was recorded only once. Its antigen remains unidentified. TCRdb keeps only in-frame clones here, not all; method: immunoSEQ multiplex PCR. The repertoire consists of under 170,000 clones, with more than 90% occurring once and the leading ten covering 3% to 4%. The data were taken from a study of T cell responses to AZD1222 COVID-19 vaccine. Whole-study results and caveats: Most donors were white British, females outnumbered males, and clonal diversity was possibly underestimated. Baseline seropositives among AZD1222 recipients totaled only six. Repertoires were sampled only after the peak T cell response.

Germline CDR1 MNHEY, CDR2 SVGAGI. The length of the CDR3 is 10 residues. Trimming removed 6 bases at V and 3 bases at J, with 2 bases between. The source is an adult who received the AZD1222 COVID-19 vaccine. V and J are TRBV6-5 and TRBJ1-1; D is undetermined. The material was peripheral blood, obtained 28 days after the second AZD1222 dose. The CDR3 protein is CASRYTEAFF. Written as DNA, the CDR3 is TGTGCCAGCAGGTACACTGAAGCTTTCTTT.